These T cell receptor beta chains were read from a single sample in a study of human T cells and chemical hapten exposure. Each CDR3 protein gets one entry after TCRdb re-called the RACE reads with MiXCR. Of 84,000 or so distinct CDR3 sequences detected, 8.5% to 9% appear once; the ten largest clones hold approximately 2.8%. This sample comprised whole blood, obtained in connection with sensitization to the hapten diphenylcyclopropenone (DPC). The origin of the receptors is a man aged 35-49 years with alopecia areata. Some clones in this sample may be carry-over from other donors' samples. Each CDR3 is given with its conserved first and last residue. D genes are given only for firm matches. Some rows mark clone size as missing; the rest say once, few, many or name a class of expanded clone.

TRBJ1-6 TRBD1 TRBV13 NA CASSRTGVSPLHF TGTGCCAGCAGCCGGACAGGGGTTTCACCCCTCCACTTT
TRBJ1-1 NA TRBV29-1 few CSVKVNENTEAFF TGCAGCGTCAAAGTGAACGAGAACACTGAAGCTTTCTTT
TRBJ2-1 NA TRBV10-3 few CAIADYLSTQYNEQFF TGTGCCATCGCAGACTACTTATCGACGCAATACAATGAGCAGTTCTTC
TRBJ2-3 TRBD1 TRBV12-3/TRBV12-4 NA CASRANTGTGIDTQYF TGTGCCAGCAGGGCGAATACCGGGACAGGGATAGATACGCAGTATTTT
TRBJ1-2 NA TRBV27 many CASSLSSRDLHGYTF TGTGCCAGCAGTTTATCGAGTAGGGACTTGCATGGCTACACCTTC
TRBJ2-1 TRBD2 TRBV12-3/TRBV12-4 NA CASRLAGYNEQFF TGTGCCAGCAGACTAGCGGGGTACAATGAGCAGTTCTTC
TRBJ2-1 NA TRBV9 NA CASSVGITGKGSYNEQFF TGTGCCAGCAGCGTAGGGATTACCGGGAAAGGATCCTACAATGAGCAGTTCTTC
TRBJ2-7 TRBD2 TRBV28 few CASRYLAGVDYEQYF TGTGCCAGCAGATATCTAGCGGGAGTAGACTACGAGCAGTACTTC
TRBJ1-1 TRBD1 TRBV7-2 few CASSPGDRGTEAFF TGTGCCAGCAGCCCAGGGGACAGGGGCACTGAAGCTTTCTTT
TRBJ2-1 NA TRBV7-2 many CASSLDRDPKGEQFF TGTGCCAGCAGCTTAGACCGGGACCCCAAAGGCGAGCAGTTCTTC
TRBJ2-2 NA TRBV14 few CASSRRVYTGELFF TGTGCCAGCAGCCGAAGGGTGTACACCGGGGAGCTGTTTTTT
TRBJ1-2 NA TRBV4-3 many CASSQVNRVWAYGYTF TGCGCCAGCAGCCAAGTTAACAGGGTCTGGGCCTATGGCTACACCTTC
TRBJ2-3 TRBD1 TRBV29-1 NA CSGEALTGGGTDTQYF TGCAGCGGTGAGGCCCTTACAGGGGGTGGCACAGATACGCAGTATTTT
TRBJ2-7 TRBD2 TRBV5-1 NA CASSLESGSNEQYF TGCGCCAGCAGCTTGGAAAGCGGGAGCAACGAGCAGTACTTC
TRBJ2-1 NA TRBV5-4 many CASSESYSRSYNEQFF TGTGCCAGCAGCGAGAGCTACAGCCGCTCCTACAATGAGCAGTTCTTC
TRBJ2-1 NA TRBV7-2 many CASSLSYDRSNEQFF TGTGCCAGCAGCCTATCTTACGACCGGTCCAATGAGCAGTTCTTC
TRBJ2-1 NA TRBV29-1 NA CSVDRVFFYNEQFF TGCAGCGTTGACAGGGTCTTCTTCTACAATGAGCAGTTCTTC
TRBJ1-5 NA TRBV10-3 few CAISEGGVSNQPQHF TGTGCCATCAGTGAAGGTGGGGTGAGCAATCAGCCCCAGCATTTT
TRBJ2-3 NA TRBV11-1 few CASSPNGSPTDTQYF TGTGCCAGCAGTCCGAACGGGTCTCCCACAGATACGCAGTATTTT
TRBJ2-5 NA TRBV24-1 NA CATSTVRRGFDQETQYF TGTGCCACCAGTACAGTTCGCCGGGGTTTCGACCAAGAGACCCAGTACTTC
TRBJ2-3 TRBD1 TRBV20-1 many CSGGQGVLPDTQYF TGCAGTGGAGGACAGGGCGTTCTTCCAGATACGCAGTATTTT
TRBJ2-7 NA TRBV5-5 few CASSLTGAPGEQYF TGTGCCAGCAGCTTGACCGGAGCACCGGGTGAGCAGTACTTC
TRBJ1-1 NA TRBV5-6 many CASSLAWGGTEAFF TGTGCCAGCAGCTTGGCGTGGGGGGGCACTGAAGCTTTCTTT
TRBJ2-5 NA TRBV18 NA CASSPLAARPEETQYF TGTGCCAGCTCACCATTGGCGGCTAGGCCCGAGGAGACCCAGTACTTC
TRBJ2-5 NA TRBV29-1 many CSVVRGMETQYF TGCAGCGTTGTACGAGGGATGGAGACCCAGTACTTC
TRBJ2-7 NA TRBV27 NA CASSVGAGGEQYF TGTGCCAGCAGTGTGGGGGCAGGGGGGGAGCAGTACTTC
TRBJ2-3 NA TRBV10-3 medium-sized CAISEGRTDTQYF TGTGCCATCAGTGAGGGACGGACAGATACGCAGTATTTT
TRBJ2-3 NA TRBV12-3/TRBV12-4 many CASSFFEVKQYF TGTGCCAGCAGTTTTTTTGAGGTTAAGCAGTATTTT
TRBJ2-5 NA TRBV4-2 NA CASSQVQASQETQYF TGTGCCAGCAGCCAAGTTCAGGCTAGCCAAGAGACCCAGTACTTC
TRBJ1-1 NA TRBV6-6 NA CASSPPRRGMNTEAFF TGTGCCAGCAGTCCCCCACGTAGGGGAATGAACACTGAAGCTTTCTTT
TRBJ2-5 TRBD1 TRBV6-5 NA CASSPMDRGAQETQYF TGTGCCAGCAGTCCGATGGACAGGGGTGCCCAAGAGACCCAGTACTTC
TRBJ2-3 NA TRBV6-5 NA CASSPLGAPSTDTQYF TGTGCCAGCAGTCCCCTCGGGGCCCCTAGCACAGATACGCAGTATTTT
TRBJ2-7 NA TRBV20-1 many CSARTDEQYF TGCAGTGCTAGAACAGACGAGCAGTACTTC
TRBJ1-1 NA TRBV9 many CASSVGSLSGTLNEAFF TGTGCCAGCAGCGTAGGCTCCCTTTCCGGGACCCTAAACGAAGCTTTCTTT
TRBJ2-3 NA TRBV28 NA CASRPIGTDTQYF TGTGCCAGCAGACCGATCGGCACAGATACGCAGTATTTT
TRBJ2-7 NA TRBV20-1 many CSAPVPDGQYF TGCAGTGCTCCGGTCCCGGACGGACAGTACTTC
TRBJ1-2 NA TRBV4-3 many CASSQVVGALYGYTF TGCGCCAGCAGCCAAGTGGTAGGGGCCCTCTATGGCTACACCTTC
TRBJ2-3 NA TRBV7-3 many CASSPEAVTDTQYF TGTGCCAGCAGCCCTGAGGCAGTCACAGATACGCAGTATTTT
TRBJ2-3 NA TRBV10-3 few CAISGGTGTDTQYF TGTGCCATCAGTGGAGGGACTGGCACAGATACGCAGTATTTT
TRBJ2-3 TRBD2 TRBV10-3 many CAIRSSGREPVDTQYF TGTGCCATCAGATCGTCGGGGCGGGAGCCCGTAGATACGCAGTATTTT
TRBJ2-3 NA TRBV20-1 few CSATGTSTDTQYF TGCAGTGCTACCGGGACTAGCACAGATACGCAGTATTTT
TRBJ1-2 NA TRBV6-2/TRBV6-3 few CASSYEISWPVF TGTGCCAGCAGTTACGAAATAAGTTGGCCCGTCTTC
TRBJ1-2 TRBD1 TRBV13 NA CATSKADRMTFSYGYTF TGTGCGACCTCAAAAGCGGACAGGATGACTTTTTCCTATGGCTACACCTTC
TRBJ2-7 TRBD1 TRBV27 NA CASSFWTGYPYEQYF TGTGCCAGCAGTTTCTGGACAGGGTACCCCTACGAGCAGTACTTC
TRBJ1-1 NA TRBV9 many CASSVTVNTEAFF TGTGCCAGCAGCGTTACAGTGAACACTGAAGCTTTCTTT